The 4 T cell receptor beta chains given below trace back to one sample, sequenced in a study of cytomegalovirus exposure and HLA in healthy donors. In the PCR, 60 Vbeta and 13 Jbeta primers were used. Assay used: immunoSEQ multiplex PCR; TCRdb lists only in-frame clones, some missing. The data show tens of thousands of clones, over 60% seen once. The sequenced sample was PBMCs. Every receptor here comes from a female donor in good health and CMV-seronegative.

The chain carries TRBV6-1 and TRBJ2-5, with D maybe TRBD2 (6 bases). Germline V gene lookup returns CDR1 MNHNS and CDR2 SASEGT. The CDR3 extends over 14 amino acids. V gave up 3 bases and J gave up 4 bases, with 12 bases separating them. CDR3 amino acids: CASSDGSQGETQYF. Written as DNA, the CDR3 is TGTGCCAGCAGTGACGGGAGCCAGGGAGAGACCCAGTACTTC.

This clone turned up a few times. The chain couples TRBV9 to TRBJ2-7; TRBD1 aligns across 9 bases. V lost 0 bases to trimming and J lost 3 bases; unmatched junction nucleotides: 1. The CDR3 is 14 residues long. In germline, CDR1 is SGDLS, CDR2 YYNGEE. The chain's CDR3 is CASSVEGQGYEQYF. The DNA for the CDR3 is TGTGCCAGCAGCGTAGAGGGACAGGGCTACGAGCAGTACTTC.

This clone came up a few times. This rearrangement joins TRBV11-1 to TRBJ1-5, with TRBD1 as a possible D gene (6 bases). The ends were cut back, 0 bases at V and 0 bases at J, with 12 bases in the middle. Germline V lookup: CDR1 SGHAT, CDR2 FQDESV (reference sequence). The CDR3 spans 17 residues. Written as DNA, the CDR3 is TGTGCCAGCAGCTTAGCACAGGGAAGGGATAGCAATCAGCCCCAGCATTTT. Translation: CASSLAQGRDSNQPQHF.

In DNA form, the CDR3 reads TGTGCCAGCAGTTTAGTTGGGCCTACATTTGAAGCTTTCTTT. This codes for CASSLVGPTFEAFF. The chain combines TRBV28 with TRBJ1-1; D not resolved. Trimming shortened V by 2 bases and J by 7 bases, and 14 bases separated the two germline ends. The CDR3 is 14 residues long. Germline-derived CDR1 and CDR2 are MDHEN and SYDVKM.